This TCR beta chain was documented in a study of T cells in Graves' hyperthyroidism and ophthalmopathy (dated by TCRdb to the late 2010s). Looking at the study overall: Peripheral blood was collected at initial diagnosis, before any treatment. To identify distinguishing TCR V-J signatures, a discovery cohort of 100 or so patients was used, comprising 43 with Graves' ophthalmopathy and around 57 with stable Graves' hyperthyroidism. Whether ophthalmopathy could be predicted prospectively was tested in an independent validation cohort made up of roughly 20 hyperthyroidism patients plus 17 patients who later progressed to ophthalmopathy. The roughly 100 discovery patients were divided at random into training and test sets in a 7:3 ratio. In addition, the study compared T-cell repertoires in thyroid tissue and in blood from roughly 6 Graves' hyperthyroidism patients. Once sampling was done, hyperthyroidism patients were given methimazole at a starting dose of 30 mg daily, whereas ophthalmopathy patients were given high-dose intravenous methylprednisolone. The paper describes TCR Vbeta CDR3 sequencing of some 130 peripheral blood samples, made up of around 41 ophthalmopathy patients, 70 to 75 hyperthyroidism patients and around 17 progressor patients.

In the ophthalmopathy patients, disease was moderately to severely active, with a Clinical Activity Score of 3 or more, a NOSPECS grade of 4 or more, and a duration of less than 3 months. Patients with uncontrolled infections, other autoimmune diseases, pregnancy or lactation were excluded. Clinical symptoms, serum thyroxine and TRAb, thyroid ultrasound, and orbital computed tomography formed the basis for the diagnoses. Ficoll-Paque density gradient centrifugation was used to isolate PBMCs from under 11 ml of fresh peripheral blood. Total RNA was extracted using Trizol reagent, and RNA quality was assessed on an Agilent 2100 Bioanalyzer. The CDR3 measures 17 amino acids from cysteine to phenylalanine. Only the CDR3 DNA is retained, 51 bases long and in frame from the first base. For CDR1 and CDR2, the germline V gene lists KGHSH and LQKENI. Unmatched junction bases come to 5, with V trimmed by 0 bases and J by 3 bases.

In the case of this clonotype: Its antigen target is currently unknown. No quality values exist for individual bases; no much larger clone is one base distant.

Overall results and qualifications from the work: A 13 V-J signature model separated ophthalmopathy from stable hyperthyroidism, with around 90% sensitivity and approximately 81% specificity in cross-validation and 80%/75% in testing. In validation, progression to ophthalmopathy was predicted by the model with 65% to 71% sensitivity and roughly 76% specificity, a median of roughly 6 months before onset. Sample size was not statistically predetermined, and investigators were not blinded to group allocation. Most expanded thyroid clonotypes (frequency above 0.001) were also detected in blood, a finding suggesting that blood repertoires may reflect thyroid immune responses.

The TCR beta CDR3 regions were amplified from RNA transcripts. The TCR CDR3 was subjected to a first round of RT-PCR using the HTBI primer set and the Qiagen OneStep RT-PCR kit. Libraries were constructed in a second round of multiplex PCR, after which size selection and purification were carried out. Libraries were sequenced paired-end with 100 bp reads on an Illumina HiSeq2000. As for the original processing: Raw data were processed with SOAPnuke, discarding reads with adapters, uncalled bases, mean Phred below 15, or no exact constant-primer or identifier match. COPE v1.2.5 was used to merge high-quality paired reads, and clonotypes were defined as unique nucleotide sequences. MiTCR v1.1 was used to align the clonotypes against IMGT TRBV, TRBD and TRBJ reference segments. The analysis included only V-J combinations with a frequency above 0.0001, which together covered approximately 99% of the repertoires. The TCS score was defined as the ratio of F50 (clonal expansion) to E x V (chaos), calculated using BLOSUM62-based TCRdist between CDR3 peptides within each V-J. Welch's t-statistics and random forest reduced 450 to 600 V-J features to some 14, which were used in a naive Bayes classifier (R e1071). In-frame beta chains were kept once TCRdb had trimmed the public reads at Q25 with fastp and called clones with MiXCR. When rows share a CDR3 protein, they turn into one entry using the most common DNA and genes. TCRdb, rather than the study authors, made the V and J calls. The sample records about half a million distinct CDR3 sequences, around a fifth of which are singletons. The ten largest clones represent under 55% of the sample.

The sample was blood. The receptor was isolated from a woman in her 70s with Graves' ophthalmopathy. Recombination connected TRBV18 to TRBJ2-1, with 10 bases in between that match TRBD2. The CDR3 in this case is CASSPPGLAGVYNEQFF. The nucleotide sequence is TGTGCCAGCTCACCACCTGGGCTAGCGGGAGTCTACAATGAGCAGTTCTTC. The entire variable domain, with the stretches around the CDR3 drawn from the reference TRBV18 and TRBJ2-1 proteins, is NAGVMQNPRHLVRRRGQEARLRCSPMKGHSHVYWYRQLPEEGLKFMVYLQKENIIDESGMPKERFSAEFPKEGPSILRIQQVVRGDSAAYFCASSPPGLAGVYNEQFFGPGTRLTVL.